Below, one T cell receptor beta chain is given with its context. These data come from a study of cytomegalovirus exposure and HLA in healthy donors. Both 60 Vbeta primers and 13 Jbeta primers went into the PCR. This table comes from immunoSEQ multiplex PCR, and its TCRdb copy is limited to in-frame clones, with some not included. This table has over 150,000 clones, roughly three quarters appearing once. The trim removed 7 bases at V and 1 base at J, leaving 17 bases unmatched. Germline CDR1 is MGHRA and CDR2 is YSYEKL. This CDR3 is built from 18 residues. The clonotype originates from a man aged 25 to 40 in good health and CMV-seropositive. Sequenced input: PBMCs. The chain couples TRBV4-1 to TRBJ1-1; 8 positions agree with TRBD1. In DNA, the CDR3 is TGCGCCAGCATACCTACTCCGAGCGGGACAGGAGGGAACACTGAAGCTTTCTTT. Its translation is CASIPTPSGTGGNTEAFF.